This is a list of T cell receptor beta chains from one sample in a study of regulatory T cells in long-lasting Graves disease. Using its own MiXCR run on the multiplex PCR reads, TCRdb lists one record per CDR3 protein. The sample contains hundreds of thousands of distinct CDR3 sequences, roughly a sixth of which appear only once. These data were also filed under a second study, of T cells in Graves' hyperthyroidism and ophthalmopathy.

This sample comprised peripheral blood mononuclear cells (PBMCs), obtained at new diagnosis, from a patient treated with antithyroid drugs. These receptors originate from a woman aged 35 to 60 with Graves disease. Each CDR3 is given with its conserved first and last residue. The D gene is left open where the match is weak. Clone size, where shown, is once, few, many, or a class for clones that have expanded.

clone_size | j_call | v_call | d_call | cdr3_aa | cdr3_nt
many | TRBJ1-1 | TRBV12-5 | TRBD1 | CASGLGGQGILF | TGTGCTAGTGGTTTGGGGGGACAGGGGATCCTCTTT
. | TRBJ1-2 | TRBV4-2 | . | CASSQEKGQNYGYTF | TGTGCCAGCAGCCAAGAGAAGGGGCAGAACTATGGCTACACCTTC
many | TRBJ2-1 | TRBV18 | . | CASSPTGANEQFF | TGTGCCAGCAGCCCGACGGGGGCCAATGAGCAGTTCTTC
few | TRBJ1-5 | TRBV28 | . | CASTSGGRLNNQPQHF | TGTGCCAGCACTTCGGGGGGCAGGCTAAACAATCAGCCCCAGCATTTT
many | TRBJ1-5 | TRBV12-3/TRBV12-4 | . | CASRWGRNQPQHF | TGTGCCAGCCGCTGGGGGCGGAATCAGCCCCAGCATTTT
many | TRBJ1-5 | TRBV2 | . | CASSESGTRGQPQHF | TGTGCCAGCAGTGAATCAGGGACGAGAGGACAGCCCCAGCATTTT
. | TRBJ2-3 | TRBV25-1 | . | CASSGRGTVASTDTQYF | TGTGCCAGCAGTGGGAGGGGGACGGTTGCTAGCACAGATACGCAGTATTTT
few | TRBJ2-2 | TRBV5-5 | . | CASSLEGGANTGELFF | TGTGCCAGCAGCTTGGAGGGGGGCGCGAACACCGGGGAGCTGTTTTTT
few | TRBJ1-2 | TRBV15 | . | CATSGLPIGYTF | TGTGCCACCAGCGGTCTCCCCATTGGCTACACCTTC
many | TRBJ1-1 | TRBV6-1 | . | CASSFRATVTEAFF | TGTGCCAGCAGCTTCAGGGCGACGGTCACTGAAGCTTTCTTT
many | TRBJ1-1 | TRBV2 | . | CASLPESGNTEAFF | TGTGCCAGCCTCCCCGAGTCAGGTAACACTGAAGCTTTCTTT
. | TRBJ2-6 | TRBV29-1 | . | CSVGEPGANVLTF | TGCAGCGTGGGAGAGCCTGGGGCCAACGTCCTGACTTTC
many | TRBJ1-2 | TRBV6-2/TRBV6-3 | . | CASSYSGGANGYTF | TGTGCCAGCAGTTACTCGGGAGGGGCGAATGGCTACACCTTC
many | TRBJ2-7 | TRBV12-5 | . | CASGPSTSYEQYF | TGTGCTAGTGGCCCATCGACCTCCTACGAGCAGTACTTC
once | TRBJ1-2 | TRBV19 | . | CASSIVGSYGYTF | TGTGCCAGTAGTATAGTCGGCAGCTATGGCTACACCTTC
many | TRBJ1-2 | TRBV20-1 | . | CSAPDTPYGYTF | TGCAGTGCTCCAGACACGCCGTATGGCTACACCTTC
many | TRBJ1-5 | TRBV2 | . | CASRVGNQPQHF | TGTGCCAGCAGGGTAGGCAATCAGCCCCAGCATTTT
. | TRBJ2-7 | TRBV20-1 | TRBD1 | CSARDRRLTTSTDRDYEQYF | TGCAGTGCTAGAGATCGCCGGCTCACCACTTCAACTGACAGGGACTACGAGCAGTACTTC
many | TRBJ2-5 | TRBV20-1 | TRBD2 | CSARRPSGGGGAETQYF | TGCAGTGCTAGAAGGCCTAGCGGGGGTGGGGGAGCGGAGACCCAGTACTTC
many | TRBJ1-5 | TRBV2 | . | CASSESLSGQYSNQPQHF | TGTGCCAGCAGTGAGAGTTTATCGGGACAATATAGCAATCAGCCCCAGCATTTT
many | TRBJ1-6 | TRBV28 | . | CASSTTNSDQVNNSPLHF | TGTGCCAGCAGTACAACCAACTCCGACCAGGTCAATAATTCACCCCTCCACTTT
. | TRBJ2-3 | TRBV9 | TRBD2 | CASIQGMSGGVPSTDTQYF | TGTGCCAGCATCCAAGGGATGAGCGGGGGGGTTCCTAGCACAGATACGCAGTATTTT
. | TRBJ2-5 | TRBV2 | TRBD2 | CASSPPSGTSGGLQETQYF | TGTGCCAGCTCACCCCCTTCCGGGACTAGCGGGGGGCTTCAAGAGACCCAGTACTTC
many | TRBJ2-5 | TRBV6-1 | . | CASSTGHGQETQYF | TGTGCCAGCAGTACCGGACACGGCCAAGAGACCCAGTACTTC
. | TRBJ2-1 | TRBV28 | TRBD1 | CASSYIPGGSSYNEQFF | TGTGCCAGCAGTTATATCCCAGGGGGCTCCTCCTACAATGAGCAGTTCTTC
. | TRBJ2-2 | TRBV19 | . | CASSLEGRFSGELFF | TGTGCCAGTAGTCTCGAAGGGAGGTTTTCCGGGGAGCTGTTTTTT
few | TRBJ1-5 | TRBV6-1 | . | CASKLFLWDSNQPQHF | TGTGCCAGCAAGCTCTTTTTATGGGATAGCAATCAGCCCCAGCATTTT
once | TRBJ1-6 | TRBV7-8 | . | CASSLPLGGGDNSPLHF | TGTGCCAGCAGCTTACCTTTAGGGGGGGGCGATAATTCACCCCTCCACTTT
. | TRBJ2-1 | TRBV28 | . | CASRGGLSEQFF | TGTGCCAGCAGAGGGGGACTTAGTGAGCAGTTCTTC
. | TRBJ1-6 | TRBV19 | . | CASSTGLDSPLHF | TGTGCCAGTAGTACAGGGTTGGATTCACCCCTCCACTTT
. | TRBJ2-7 | TRBV13 | . | CASSGSRHEQYF | TGTGCCAGCAGCGGATCAAGACACGAGCAGTACTTC
many | TRBJ2-2 | TRBV7-2 | . | CASTLTEDWAVPNTGELFF | TGTGCCAGCACCCTGACCGAGGACTGGGCGGTTCCGAACACCGGGGAGCTGTTTTTT
few | TRBJ2-2 | TRBV20-1 | . | CSARDPANTGELFF | TGCAGTGCTAGAGACCCGGCGAACACCGGGGAGCTGTTTTTT
few | TRBJ2-5 | TRBV18 | TRBD2 | CASSSFAHLAGVQETQYF | TGTGCCAGCTCTTCCTTCGCACATCTAGCGGGGGTCCAAGAGACCCAGTACTTC
once | TRBJ1-2 | TRBV3-1 | . | CASSQDGGSYGYTF | TGTGCCAGCAGCCAAGATGGAGGATCCTATGGCTACACCTTC
. | TRBJ1-1 | TRBV28 | . | CASSPPDTPGEDFF | TGTGCCAGCAGTCCCCCGGACACCCCCGGAGAGGATTTCTTT
. | TRBJ1-5 | TRBV18 | . | CASSPPLSNPEGNQPQHF | TGTGCCAGCTCACCCCCCCTCTCGAACCCAGAGGGCAATCAGCCCCAGCATTTT
. | TRBJ2-7 | TRBV20-1 | . | CSFQGLEQYF | TGCAGTTTCCAGGGGCTCGAGCAGTACTTC
few | TRBJ2-1 | TRBV7-6 | TRBD2 | CASRLTSGGADEQFF | TGTGCCAGCAGATTGACTAGCGGGGGAGCAGATGAGCAGTTCTTC
. | TRBJ1-2 | TRBV10-3 | . | CAIERGSYGYTF | TGTGCCATTGAGCGCGGAAGCTATGGCTACACCTTC
many | TRBJ1-5 | TRBV2 | . | CASGGLTAAQPQHF | TGTGCCAGTGGGGGGCTCACGGCTGCTCAGCCCCAGCATTTT
few | TRBJ2-1 | TRBV12-5 | TRBD1 | CASGLQQGIGGEQFF | TGTGCTAGTGGTTTGCAACAGGGGATTGGTGGTGAGCAGTTCTTC